The 11 T cell receptor beta chains below all came from one sample that was sequenced in a study of blood T cell repertoires in COVID-19. The assay was immunoSEQ multiplex PCR, and TCRdb's table has in-frame clones only and misses some. The sample gives about 97,000 clones, around 73% of which show up once; 9.8% is in the top ten. The sequenced sample consisted of peripheral blood. All receptors come from a man between 60 and 75 years old with active or convalescent COVID-19.

The chain recombines TRBV19 with TRBJ1-2, with TRBD1 identical over 10 bases. Germline CDR1 and CDR2: LNHDA and SQIVND (reference sequence). This CDR3 has 15 residues. V lost 5 bases and J lost 2; bases outside the gene matches: 5. CDR3 sequence (DNA): TGTGCCAGTAGTTTCCCGGGACAGGGGAACTATGGCTACACCTTC. Translating gives CASSFPGQGNYGYTF.

The chain recombines TRBV11-2 with TRBJ2-7, with 8 bases that match TRBD2. With V trimmed by 1 base and J by 4 bases, 6 bases remained unmatched. Germline V gene sequence: CDR1 SGHAT, CDR2 FQNNGV. The CDR3 totals 15 residues. This CDR3 is CASSLGSGSAYEQYF. CDR3 nucleotide sequence: TGTGCCAGCAGCTTAGGGAGCGGGAGTGCGTACGAGCAGTACTTC.

The rearrangement joins TRBV24-1 to TRBJ1-1; weak D call: TRBD1 (5 bases). Germline V gene sequence: CDR1 KGHDR, CDR2 SFDVKD. Trimming removed 12 bases from V and 3 bases from J, with 16 bases in between. The CDR3 totals 13 residues. The CDR3 spells CAVRDSGHTEAFF. In DNA form, the CDR3 reads TGTGCCGTCCGGGACTCGGGCCACACTGAAGCTTTCTTT.

The J gene is TRBJ2-3, the V gene TRBV25-1; D may be TRBD1 (6 bases). This CDR3 is built from 15 residues. The germline V gene has CDR1 MGHDK and CDR2 SYGVNS. Deletions cut 4 bases from V and 3 bases from J, with 14 bases between. The CDR3 sequence: CASSGMGARTDTQYF. Here the CDR3 DNA reads TGTGCCAGCAGTGGTATGGGGGCGCGGACAGATACGCAGTATTTT.

This chain connects TRBV27 to TRBJ1-2; 8 bases align to TRBD1. The J segment lost 6 bases and the V segment lost 6 bases, leaving 9 bases of the junction unmatched. Per germline, CDR1 MNHEY and CDR2 SMNVEV (reference sequence). CDR3 length: 14 amino acids. The CDR3 nucleotides are TGTGCCAGCAGGAGGACCGGGACAGGCCATGGCTACACCTTC. Translated: CASRRTGTGHGYTF.

The V gene is TRBV5-6, the J gene TRBJ1-1; D may be TRBD1 (6 bases). Deletions cut 3 bases from V and 0 bases from J, with 12 bases between. CDR1 and CDR2 (germline): SGHDT, YYEEEE. This CDR3 has 15 amino acids. The CDR3 spells CASSYRVTMNTEAFF. The CDR3 DNA reads as TGTGCCAGCAGCTACAGGGTTACCATGAACACTGAAGCTTTCTTT.

This clone was picked up a small number of times. This chain's CDR3 is CATWTGYGYTF. The DNA for the CDR3 is TGTGCCACCTGGACAGGCTATGGCTACACCTTC. The rearrangement links TRBV25-1 to TRBJ1-2; 7 nucleotides match TRBD1. Germline CDR1 MGHDK, CDR2 SYGVNS. This CDR3 has 11 amino acids. Trimming removed 10 bases from V and 4 bases from J; junction bases left unmatched: 3.

This chain links TRBV5-4 with TRBJ2-1, with 8 bases lining up with TRBD2. The trim removed 5 bases at V and 4 bases at J, leaving 14 bases unmatched. The CDR3 has 17 residues. Germline V gives CDR1 SGHNT, CDR2 YYREEE (reference sequence). CDR3: CASSRSGAGGGYNEQFF. The DNA of the CDR3 is TGTGCCAGCAGTCGCTCCGGGGCGGGAGGTGGATACAATGAGCAGTTCTTC.

The V gene is TRBV5-6, the J gene TRBJ1-4, with 8 positions matching TRBD1. The CDR3 is made up of 14 amino acids. Per the germline V gene, CDR1 is SGHDT and CDR2 is YYEEEE. Unmatched junction bases numbered 6, after V lost 4 bases and J lost 7 bases. CDR3 in amino acids: CASSHGQGSEKLFF. CDR3 sequence (DNA): TGTGCCAGCAGCCACGGACAGGGAAGTGAAAAACTGTTTTTT.

This clone was observed a handful of times. V gene TRBV27 combines with J gene TRBJ2-1, with TRBD2 identical over 9 bases. V dropped 3 bases and J dropped 5; count of bases not matched to a gene: 5. The length of the CDR3 is 15 residues. Germline CDR1 is MNHEY and CDR2 is SMNVEV (reference sequence). The CDR3 DNA sequence: TGTGCCAGCAGTTTGAGGCTAGCGGGACACAATGAGCAGTTCTTC. This sequence encodes CASSLRLAGHNEQFF.

The V call is TRBV11-2, the J call TRBJ2-7; 8 nucleotides line up with TRBD1. The CDR3 consists of 16 residues. Trimming took 1 base from V and 3 from J; bases not matched to a gene: 8. Germline loops: CDR1 SGHAT, CDR2 FQNNGV. In DNA, the CDR3 is TGTGCCAGCAGCTTAGCATTTCAGGGGGCCAACTACGAGCAGTACTTC. This translates into CASSLAFQGANYEQYF.